One sample yielded the 19 T cell receptor beta chains listed below, sequenced in a study of T cell clonality in common variable immunodeficiency. TCRdb's copy holds only in-frame clones and misses some; the assay was immunoSEQ multiplex PCR. This sample includes tens of thousands of clones with no singletons; its ten biggest clones take up around 2.1%. Sequencing was done on a sample of peripheral blood mononuclear cells. These receptors all stem from a person between 18 and 70 years old in good health.

This clone was detected many times. Incomplete CDR3 DNA: TGTGCCAGCAGTGACACGGTACTAAATCAGCCC. Its protein product is CASSDTVLNQP. The CDR3, in full, reads CASSDTVLNQPQHF. This sequence joins TRBV6-1 and TRBJ1-5; D unresolved. Read coverage stops 3 residues before the CDR3 terminus; the germline J gene supplies the remainder. V shed 3 bases and J shed 4 bases, with 10 bases lying between them. The length of the CDR3 is 14 residues. The germline gives CDR1 MNHNS, CDR2 SASEGT.

This clone was seen repeatedly, ten times or more. Read data end 3 residues before the CDR3 end; the end is taken from the germline J gene. The V and J genes are TRBV7-3 and TRBJ2-3; D might be TRBD2 (5 bases). Germline V lookup: CDR1 SGHTA, CDR2 FQGTGA. The CDR3 is made up of 16 amino acids. V lost 4 bases to trimming and J lost 1 base, with 15 bases between them. CDR3 in amino acids: CASSSSGVGGTDTQYF. CDR3 DNA, as far as it was read: TGTGCCAGCAGCTCCTCAGGAGTCGGGGGCACAGATACG. The entire variable domain, with the rest obtained from reference TRBV7-3 and TRBJ2-3, is as follows: GAGVSQTPSNKVTEKGKYVELRCDPISGHTALYWYRQSLGQGPEFLIYFQGTGAADDSGLPNDRFFAVRPEGSVSTLKIQRTERGDSAVYLCASSSSGVGGTDTQYFGPGTRLTVL.

Many counts were recorded for this clone. The sequence runs out 3 residues before the end of the CDR3; the remainder is reconstructed from the germline J gene. This chain uses TRBV7-6 with TRBJ2-3, with D perhaps matching TRBD1 (6 bases). This CDR3 is built from 17 residues. CDR1 and CDR2 from the germline V gene are SGHVS and FNYEAQ. Trimming cost V 5 bases and J 4 bases, with 22 bases left between them. The CDR3 sequence is CASSLRGTRPGADTQYF. CDR3 bases read: TGTGCCAGCAGCCTAAGGGGGACCCGTCCCGGGGCAGATACG.

Ten or more counts support this clone. From the germline J gene comes the end of the CDR3, since the read stops 3 residues before it. This chain joins TRBV11-2 and TRBJ2-7, with 11 bases lining up with TRBD1. This CDR3 comprises 15 residues. The J segment lost 0 bases and the V segment lost 3 bases, leaving 1 base of the junction unmatched. The germline CDR1 and CDR2 sequences are SGHAT and FQNNGV. The chain's CDR3 is CASSLDRGRSYEQYF. The CDR3 DNA, read in part, is TGTGCCAGCAGCTTGGACAGGGGGCGCTCCTACGAG.

This clone was observed many times. The read finishes 3 residues shy of the CDR3 end, and the germline J gene is used to complete it. The V and J genes are TRBV6-1 and TRBJ2-1; 8 positions agree with TRBD1. The germline CDR1 and CDR2 sequences are MNHNS and SASEGT. The CDR3 extends over 13 amino acids. Losses at the gene ends were 4 bases for V and 9 bases for J; bases not matched to a gene: 5. This CDR3 is CASSVGQAGEQFF. The sequenced CDR3 bases are TGTGCCAGCAGTGTGGGACAGGCAGGTGAG.

The table lists this clone with many counts. The read finishes 3 residues shy of the CDR3 end, and the germline J gene is used to complete it. The chain links TRBV5-1 to TRBJ2-2; 7 nucleotides line up with TRBD1. Per germline, CDR1 SGHRS and CDR2 YFSETQ. V gave up 4 bases and J gave up 1 base; unmatched junction bases: 7. CDR3 length: 16 amino acids. The CDR3 loop reads CASSPRTGLNTGELFF. CDR3 bases read: TGCGCCAGCAGCCCACGGACAGGCTTGAACACCGGGGAG.

This clone was seen ten or more times. The CDR3 is cut off 3 residues early in the read; its end comes from the germline J gene. The chain links TRBV20-1 to TRBJ1-1; TRBD1 aligns across 8 bases. V shed 5 bases, J shed 7 bases, and the junction held 9 bases outside the gene matches. The CDR3 sequence is 13 residues long. Germline CDR1 and CDR2: DFQATT and SNEGSKA (reference sequence). The CDR3: CSARRTGNDEAFF. The DNA read from the CDR3 is TGCAGTGCTCGAAGGACAGGGAACGATGAA.

This clone was picked up many times. Read sequence stops 3 residues before the CDR3 end, and the germline J gene provides the missing end. The chain uses TRBV5-6 and TRBJ2-3; D gene uncertain. Germline-derived CDR1 and CDR2 are SGHDT and YYEEEE. There are 15 residues in the CDR3. Trimming removed 4 bases at V and 6 bases at J, with 18 bases between. Partial CDR3 DNA: TGTGCCAGCAGCCTTCGAACCCTCGGGTCCGATACG. The encoded protein is CASSLRTLGSDT. The entire CDR3 reads CASSLRTLGSDTQYF.

This clone was seen a handful of times. The read comes to an end 3 residues before the CDR3 does, leaving the germline J gene to fill in the end. The gene calls are TRBV20-1 and TRBJ2-5; TRBD2 matches 12 bases. The CDR3 covers 18 residues. J gave up 7 bases and V 0 bases, and 15 bases lay outside the gene matches. Germline V lookup: CDR1 DFQATT, CDR2 SNEGSKA (reference sequence). CDR3 in amino acids: CSARDTASGGASLGTQYF. Incomplete CDR3 DNA: TGCAGTGCTAGAGATACTGCTAGCGGGGGGGCCTCCCTCGGGACC.

This clone was seen at least ten times. A read error may produce the germline difference seen at one junction end. The read finishes 3 residues shy of the CDR3 end, and the germline J gene is used to complete it. This chain connects TRBV4-2 to TRBJ1-4; D not resolved. The CDR3 is 13 residues long. Germline CDR1 and CDR2: LGHNA and YNFKEQ. CDR3 loop: CASSHVHREKLFF. Partial CDR3 DNA: TGCGCCAGCAGCCATGTACACCGTGAAAAA.

This clone was seen at least ten times. The read ends 3 residues shy of where the CDR3 ends; the end is completed using the germline J gene. The J gene is TRBJ1-2, the V gene TRBV5-1; 11 bases are shared with TRBD1. V was clipped by 0 bases and J by 4 bases; unmatched bases: 2. The CDR3 runs 15 residues. Germline CDR1 is SGHRS and CDR2 is YFSETQ. The sequenced part of the CDR3 DNA is TGCGCCAGCAGCTTGGAGGGACAGGGGGTCTATGGC. Protein product: CASSLEGQGVYG. The full CDR3 protein reads CASSLEGQGVYGYTF. The variable domain in full, with the rest retrieved from reference TRBV5-1 and TRBJ1-2, is KAGVTQTPRYLIKTRGQQVTLSCSPISGHRSVSWYQQTPGQGLQFLFEYFSETQRNKGNFPGRFSGRQFSNSRSEMNVSTLELGDSALYLCASSLEGQGVYGYTFGSGTRLTVV.

This clone was seen at least ten times. The junction shows a germline mismatch at one end, possibly a read error. From the germline J gene comes the end of the CDR3, since the read stops 3 residues before it. The genes are TRBV18 and TRBJ2-1; 9 bases map to TRBD2. Germline V gives CDR1 KGHSH, CDR2 LQKENI. The CDR3 totals 15 residues. The sequenced CDR3 bases are TGTGCCAGCTCACCACTAGCGGGGGCCTATAATGAG. Its translation is CASSPLAGAYNE. The whole CDR3 region reads CASSPLAGAYNEQFF.

The table lists this clone with many counts. Here the CDR3 reads CASREGGETQYF. The CDR3 bases that were read are TGCGCCAGCCGAGAGGGGGGGGAGACC. The chain couples TRBV5-1 to TRBJ2-5; D might be TRBD2 (7 bases). The read terminates 3 residues ahead of where the CDR3 ends, so the germline J gene completes it. The V gene lost 7 bases and the J gene lost 5 bases, with 12 bases spanning the gap. The CDR3 has 12 amino acids. Germline V gene data show CDR1 as SGHRS and CDR2 as YFSETQ.

This clone was counted only a few times. The CDR3 goes on 3 residues after the read ends, and that part is filled in from the germline J gene. The V and J genes are TRBV19 and TRBJ1-2, with 12 bases fitting TRBD1. Germline CDR1 is LNHDA and CDR2 is SQIVND (reference sequence). This CDR3 region has 15 residues. CDR3 in amino acids: CASSITGTGGNDYTF. The DNA read from the CDR3 is TGTGCCAGTAGTATAACCGGGACAGGGGGCAACGAC.

This clone was seen at least ten times. The CDR3 end lies 3 residues beyond the end of the read and is filled in from the germline J gene. This chain links TRBV7-2 with TRBJ2-5; 8 bases are shared with TRBD1. Germline V gives CDR1 SGHTA, CDR2 FQGNSA. The CDR3 covers 15 residues. The trim removed 5 bases at V and 4 bases at J, leaving 9 bases unmatched. The CDR3 DNA, read in part, is TGTGCCAGCAGCCTCCGGACAGGGCTACCAGAGACC. Its translation: CASSLRTGLPET. The CDR3, in full, reads CASSLRTGLPETQYF.

This clone was seen repeatedly, ten times or more. Read sequence stops 3 residues before the CDR3 end, and the germline J gene provides the missing end. The chain combines TRBV5-5 with TRBJ1-1, with 8 bases lining up with TRBD1. The germline V gene encodes CDR1 SGHKS and CDR2 YYEKEE (reference sequence). V dropped 1 base and J dropped 5; count of bases not matched to a gene: 4. This CDR3 contains 14 residues. CDR3 bases read: TGTGCCAGCAGCTTGCAGGGGGCTAGGACTGAA. This translates into CASSLQGARTE. The full CDR3 sequence reads CASSLQGARTEAFF.

This clone was counted many times. The DNA ends 3 residues before the CDR3 does, and the rest of the CDR3 is filled in from the germline J gene. The chain uses TRBV2 and TRBJ1-2, with TRBD1 matching over 7 bases. Germline lookup yields CDR1 SNHLY and CDR2 FYNNEI. The CDR3 length is 15 residues. V lost 3 bases to trimming and J lost 4 bases; unmatched junction nucleotides: 8. The CDR3 sequence: CASSEGDSPAYGYTF. The sequenced part of the CDR3 DNA is TGTGCCAGCAGTGAGGGGGACAGCCCGGCCTATGGC.

This clone appeared many times. Read coverage stops 3 residues before the CDR3 terminus; the germline J gene supplies the remainder. The V call is TRBV20-1, the J call TRBJ2-7, with a weak D call TRBD2 (6 bases). Trimming removed 6 bases at V and 5 bases at J, with 17 bases between. The CDR3 length is 13 residues. CDR1 and CDR2 (germline): DFQATT, SNEGSKA (reference sequence). CDR3 DNA (partial): TGCAGTGCCATCAGCAGGAGGGCAAACGAG. Protein product: CSAISRRANE. Given in full, the CDR3 is CSAISRRANEQYF.

This clone was detected ten times or more. The CDR3 end lies 3 residues beyond the end of the read and is filled in from the germline J gene. The chain carries TRBV10-3 and TRBJ1-4; possible D gene TRBD1, 5 bases. The CDR3 spans 14 residues. CDR1 and CDR2 from the germline V gene are ENHRY and SYGVKD. V was shortened by 3 bases and J by 7 bases, with 12 bases between the two germline ends. The CDR3 is CAISDAQGSEKLFF. The sequenced part of the CDR3 DNA is TGTGCCATCAGTGATGCCCAGGGCAGTGAAAAA.